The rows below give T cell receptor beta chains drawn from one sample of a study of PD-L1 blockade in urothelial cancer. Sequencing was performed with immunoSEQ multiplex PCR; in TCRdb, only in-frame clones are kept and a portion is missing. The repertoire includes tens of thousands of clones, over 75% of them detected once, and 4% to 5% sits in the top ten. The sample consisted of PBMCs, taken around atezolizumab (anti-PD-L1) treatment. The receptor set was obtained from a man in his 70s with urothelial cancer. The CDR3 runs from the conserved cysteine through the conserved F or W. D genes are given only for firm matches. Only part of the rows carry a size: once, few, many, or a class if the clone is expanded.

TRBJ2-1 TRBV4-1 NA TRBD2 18 TGCGCCAGCAGCCAAGATTATGGGGAGGGTAGCGGAAGCAATGAGCAGTTCTTC CASSQDYGEGSGSNEQFF
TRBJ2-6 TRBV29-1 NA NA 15 TGCAGCGTTGAGCTCATGACTACTGGGGCCAACGTCCTGACTTTC CSVELMTTGANVLTF
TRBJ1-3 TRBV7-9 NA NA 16 TGTGCCAGCAGCCTACGGACACCCCGCTCTGGAAACACCATATATTTT CASSLRTPRSGNTIYF
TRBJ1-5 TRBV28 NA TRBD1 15 TGTGCCACCGGGACAGGGCAGGTTCAGGATCAGCCCCAGCATTTT CATGTGQVQDQPQHF
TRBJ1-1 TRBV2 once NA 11 TGTGCCAGCAGTGAACAGTCTGAAGCTTTCTTT CASSEQSEAFF
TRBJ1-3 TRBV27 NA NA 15 TGTGCCAGCAGGTCGACAGGATCAACTGGAAACACCATATATTTT CASRSTGSTGNTIYF
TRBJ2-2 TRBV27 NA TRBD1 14 TGTGCCAGCAGTTCATACAGGGGGACCGGGGAGCTGTTTTTT CASSSYRGTGELFF
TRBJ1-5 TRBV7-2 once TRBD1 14 TGTGCCAGCAGCATAGACAGGGGTGATCAGCCCCAGCATTTT CASSIDRGDQPQHF
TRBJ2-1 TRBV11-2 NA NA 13 TGTGCCAGCAGCTTAGGGCCAGACAATGAGCAGTTCTTC CASSLGPDNEQFF
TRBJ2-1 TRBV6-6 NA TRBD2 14 TGTGCCAGCAGTTCAACTAGCGAAGCCTTTGAGCAGTTCTTC CASSSTSEAFEQFF
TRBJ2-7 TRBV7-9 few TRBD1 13 TGTGCCAGCAGCACCCGGGACAGCTACGAGCAGTACTTC CASSTRDSYEQYF
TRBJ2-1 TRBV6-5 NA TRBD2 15 TGTGCCAGCAGTTACCCGGGGGGGGGATACAATGAGCAGTTCTTC CASSYPGGGYNEQFF
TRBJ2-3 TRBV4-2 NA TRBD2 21 TGTGCCAGCAGCCCATCCCCGGGGACTAGCGGGAGAGGGGGGGCGGTAGATACGCAGTATTTT CASSPSPGTSGRGGAVDTQYF
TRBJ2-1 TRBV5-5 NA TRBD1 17 TGTGCCAGCAGCTTGGTGGGGACAGGGTATTCCTACAATGAGCAGTTCTTC CASSLVGTGYSYNEQFF
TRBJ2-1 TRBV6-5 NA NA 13 TGTGCCAGCAGTTACTGGCAAAACAATGAGCAGTTCTTC CASSYWQNNEQFF
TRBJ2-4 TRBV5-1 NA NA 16 TGCGCCAGCAGCCCAGGTGGAGGGCAAGCCAAAAACATTCAGTACTTC CASSPGGGQAKNIQYF
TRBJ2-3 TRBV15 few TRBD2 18 TGTGCCACCAGCAGAACGACTAGCGGGAAGGCTAGCACAGATACGCAGTATTTT CATSRTTSGKASTDTQYF
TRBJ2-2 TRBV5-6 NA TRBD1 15 TGTGCCAGCAGCCTTGGGGACAGGGGCCCCGGGGAGCTGTTTTTT CASSLGDRGPGELFF